This T cell receptor beta chain was found in a study of patients and donors after allogeneic stem cell transplantation. Each CDR3 protein gets one entry after TCRdb re-called the RT-PCR reads with MiXCR. Among 800,000 to 1,000,000 distinct CDR3 sequences listed, roughly 18% were seen once. From germline, CDR1 is LNHNV and CDR2 YYDKDF (reference sequence). The CDR3 loop spans 17 amino acids. V was shortened by 0 bases and J by 8 bases, with 20 bases between the two germline ends. This clonotype was seen a handful of times. The chain recombines TRBV15 with TRBJ2-1, with no clear D. The receptor's source is a human donor who was either an allogeneic HSCT recipient or a stem cell or donor lymphocyte infusion donor (not recorded which). It is not recorded whose cells these are; they may come from a transplant donor. Sequenced sample: blood, either unsorted or a sorted T cell fraction (not recorded which). CDR3 bases: TGTGCCACCAGCAGAGATTACGGGTCGATTACGGGCGATGAGCAGTTCTTC. Amino acids: CATSRDYGSITGDEQFF.